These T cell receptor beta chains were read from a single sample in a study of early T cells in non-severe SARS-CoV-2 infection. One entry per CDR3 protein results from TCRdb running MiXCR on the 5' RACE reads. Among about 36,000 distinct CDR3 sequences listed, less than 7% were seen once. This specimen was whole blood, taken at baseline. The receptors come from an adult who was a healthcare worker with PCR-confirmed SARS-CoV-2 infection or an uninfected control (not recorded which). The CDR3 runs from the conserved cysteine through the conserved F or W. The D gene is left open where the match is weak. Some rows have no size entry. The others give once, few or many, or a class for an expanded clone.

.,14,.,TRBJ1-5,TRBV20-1,CSAPRQGHNQPQHF,TGCAGTGCTCCCCGTCAAGGGCACAATCAGCCCCAGCATTTT
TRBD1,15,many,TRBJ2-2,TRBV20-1,CSAGDRSKNTGELFF,TGCAGTGCTGGGGACAGGTCTAAGAACACCGGGGAGCTGTTTTTT
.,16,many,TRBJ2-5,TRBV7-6,CASSLGWRRGQETQYF,TGTGCCAGCAGCTTAGGGTGGCGTAGGGGGCAAGAGACCCAGTACTTC
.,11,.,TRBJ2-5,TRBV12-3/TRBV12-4,CASRARETQYF,TGTGCCAGCAGGGCAAGAGAGACCCAGTACTTC
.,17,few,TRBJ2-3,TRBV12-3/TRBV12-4,CASSNTLWGQGTDTQYF,TGTGCCAGCAGTAATACTTTGTGGGGGCAGGGCACAGATACGCAGTATTTT
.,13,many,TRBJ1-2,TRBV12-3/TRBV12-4,CASRQGFGYGYTF,TGTGCCAGCAGACAGGGTTTTGGCTATGGCTACACCTTC
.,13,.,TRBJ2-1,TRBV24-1,CATSDFKGPEQFF,TGTGCCACCAGTGATTTTAAGGGTCCAGAGCAGTTCTTC
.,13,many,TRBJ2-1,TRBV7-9,CASSPAGTDEQFF,TGTGCCAGCAGCCCGGCGGGCACGGATGAGCAGTTCTTC
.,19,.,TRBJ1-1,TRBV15,CATSESPLGRTDIITEAFF,TGTGCCACCAGCGAATCTCCCTTAGGCCGGACAGATATAATCACTGAAGCTTTCTTT
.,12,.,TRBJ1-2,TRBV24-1,CATSDPLYGYTF,TGTGCCACCAGTGATCCGCTCTATGGCTACACCTTC
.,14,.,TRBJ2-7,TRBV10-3,CAISEPGIQYEQYF,TGTGCCATCAGTGAGCCAGGAATTCAATACGAGCAGTACTTC
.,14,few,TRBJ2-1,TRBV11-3,CASSLTGIYNEQFF,TGTGCCAGCAGCCTAACGGGAATTTACAATGAGCAGTTCTTC
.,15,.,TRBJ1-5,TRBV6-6,CASSYSTTGNQPQHF,TGTGCCAGCAGTTACTCCACTACAGGGAATCAGCCCCAGCATTTT
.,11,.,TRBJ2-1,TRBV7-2,CASSLAGAQFF,TGTGCCAGCAGCTTAGCAGGGGCGCAGTTCTTC
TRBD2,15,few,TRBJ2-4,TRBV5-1,CASSLLGLDENIQYF,TGCGCCAGCAGCTTGTTGGGACTAGACGAAAACATTCAGTACTTC
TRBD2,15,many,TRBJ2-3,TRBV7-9,CASSLAGGPVDTQYF,TGTGCCAGCAGCTTAGCGGGAGGGCCGGTGGATACGCAGTATTTT
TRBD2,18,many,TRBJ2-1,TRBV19,CASSIETSGTSGRNEQFF,TGTGCCAGTAGTATAGAAACCTCCGGGACTAGCGGGAGGAATGAGCAGTTCTTC
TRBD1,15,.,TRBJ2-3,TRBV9,CASSLGQGGTDTQYF,TGTGCCAGCAGCCTGGGACAGGGCGGCACAGATACGCAGTATTTT
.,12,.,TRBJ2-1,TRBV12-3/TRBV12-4,CASRRDPGRQFF,TGTGCCAGCAGAAGGGACCCCGGGAGGCAGTTCTTC
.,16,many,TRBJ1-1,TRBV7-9,CASRGEASGMNTEAFF,TGTGCCAGTCGAGGGGAGGCTTCGGGGATGAACACTGAAGCTTTCTTT
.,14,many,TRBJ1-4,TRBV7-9,CASSLGPANEKLFF,TGTGCCAGCAGCTTAGGACCCGCTAATGAAAAACTGTTTTTT
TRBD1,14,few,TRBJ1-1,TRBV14,CASSHFTGGTEAFF,TGTGCCAGCAGCCATTTTACAGGGGGCACTGAAGCTTTCTTT
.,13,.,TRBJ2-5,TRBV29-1,CSVGLPIQETQYF,TGCAGCGTTGGTCTGCCTATTCAAGAGACCCAGTACTTC
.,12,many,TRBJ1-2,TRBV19,CATLGGNYGYTF,TGTGCCACCCTTGGCGGCAACTATGGCTACACCTTC
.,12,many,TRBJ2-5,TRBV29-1,CSASSNQETQYF,TGCAGCGCGTCTAGCAACCAAGAGACCCAGTACTTC
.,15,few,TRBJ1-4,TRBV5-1,CASSTEGDANEKLFF,TGCGCCAGCAGCACTGAGGGGGATGCTAATGAAAAACTGTTTTTT
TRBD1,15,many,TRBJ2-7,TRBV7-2,CASSQGGQGIYEQYF,TGTGCCAGCAGCCAAGGAGGACAGGGAATTTACGAGCAGTACTTC
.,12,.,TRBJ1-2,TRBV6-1,CASSGDTIGYTF,TGTGCCAGCAGTGGGGACACAATTGGCTACACCTTC
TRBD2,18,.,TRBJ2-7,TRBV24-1,CATSDSMTSGRSLGEQYF,TGTGCCACCAGTGATTCGATGACTAGCGGGAGAAGTCTAGGCGAGCAGTACTTC